This TCR beta chain is drawn from a study of blood T cell repertoires in COVID-19. Study at large: There were acute and convalescent COVID-19 samples, and they came from the United States, Italy and Spain.

Authors' analysis steps: By means of reference gene primer amplification, nucleated cell counts were estimated. Assay: immunoSEQ multiplex PCR; the TCRdb copy retains only in-frame clones and omits some. V, J and clone size are taken as reported in that table, and D and trimming were inferred from the DNA itself. The sample consists of fewer than 350,000 clones, around 86% of them appearing once. Between the trimmed V and J ends, which lost 6 bases and 4 bases, there was a span of 16 bases. Germline-derived CDR1 and CDR2 are MNHNY and SVGAGI (reference sequence). CDR3 size: 15 residues. The receptor comes from a woman aged 60-75 years with active or convalescent COVID-19. The chain uses TRBV6-6 and TRBJ1-3; possibly TRBD1 for D (6 bases). Sequenced input: peripheral blood. Here the CDR3 reads CASSPSGTRGNTIYF. DNA for the CDR3: TGTGCCAGCAGCCCCTCCGGGACAAGGGGAAACACCATATATTTT.